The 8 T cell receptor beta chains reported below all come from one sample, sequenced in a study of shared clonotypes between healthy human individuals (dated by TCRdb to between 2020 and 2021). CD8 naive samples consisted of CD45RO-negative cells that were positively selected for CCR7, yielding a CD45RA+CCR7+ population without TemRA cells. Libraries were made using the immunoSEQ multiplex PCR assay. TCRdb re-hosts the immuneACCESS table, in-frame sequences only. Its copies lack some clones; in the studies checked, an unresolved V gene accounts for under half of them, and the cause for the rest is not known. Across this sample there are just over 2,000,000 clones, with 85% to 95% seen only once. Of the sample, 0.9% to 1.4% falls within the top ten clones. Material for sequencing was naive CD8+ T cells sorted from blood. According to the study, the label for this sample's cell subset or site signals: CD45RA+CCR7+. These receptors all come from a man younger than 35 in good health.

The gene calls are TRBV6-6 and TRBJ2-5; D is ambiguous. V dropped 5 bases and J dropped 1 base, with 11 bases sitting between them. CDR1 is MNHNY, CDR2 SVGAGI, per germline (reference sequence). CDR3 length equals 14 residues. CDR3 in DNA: TGTGCCAGCAGTAAGCCGGATCTCCAAGAGACCCAGTACTTC. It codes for CASSKPDLQETQYF.

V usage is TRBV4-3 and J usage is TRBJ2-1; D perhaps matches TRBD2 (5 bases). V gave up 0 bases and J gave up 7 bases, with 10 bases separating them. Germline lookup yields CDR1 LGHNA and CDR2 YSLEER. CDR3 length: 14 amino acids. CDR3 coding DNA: TGCGCCAGCAGCCAAGATTTCGAGGGAAATGAGCAGTTCTTC. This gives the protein CASSQDFEGNEQFF.

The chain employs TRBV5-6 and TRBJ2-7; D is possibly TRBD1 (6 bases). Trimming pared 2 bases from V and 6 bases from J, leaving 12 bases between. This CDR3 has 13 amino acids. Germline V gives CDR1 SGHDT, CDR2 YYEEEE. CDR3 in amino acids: CASSFPDSSEQYF. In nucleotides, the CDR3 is TGTGCCAGCAGCTTTCCGGACAGTTCCGAGCAGTACTTC.

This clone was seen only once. CDR3 in amino acids: CAGYGLADNYNEQFF. CDR3 DNA: TGTGCCGGATACGGACTAGCGGATAATTACAATGAGCAGTTCTTC. This chain connects TRBV2 to TRBJ2-1, with 10 bases identical to TRBD2. From germline, CDR1 is SNHLY and CDR2 FYNNEI. The CDR3 has 15 amino acids. V lost 11 bases, J lost 4 bases, and 11 bases stayed unmatched. Drawing the rest from reference TRBV2 and TRBJ2-1, the complete variable domain is EPEVTQTPSHQVTQMGQEVILRCVPISNHLYFYWYRQILGQKVEFLVSFYNNEISEKSEIFDDQFSVERPDGSNFTLKIRSTKLEDSAMYFCAGYGLADNYNEQFFGPGTRLTVL.

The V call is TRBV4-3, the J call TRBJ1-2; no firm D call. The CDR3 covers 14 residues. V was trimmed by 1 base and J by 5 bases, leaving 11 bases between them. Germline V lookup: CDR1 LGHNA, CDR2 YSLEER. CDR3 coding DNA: TGCGCCAGCAGCCAAGGATCGGCCACTTATGGCTACACCTTC. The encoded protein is CASSQGSATYGYTF.

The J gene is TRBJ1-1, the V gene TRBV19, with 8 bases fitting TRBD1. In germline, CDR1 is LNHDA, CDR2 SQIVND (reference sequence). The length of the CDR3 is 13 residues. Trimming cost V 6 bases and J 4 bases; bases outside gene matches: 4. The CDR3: CASRLTGGTEAFF. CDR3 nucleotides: TGTGCCAGTAGGTTAACAGGGGGCACTGAAGCTTTCTTT.

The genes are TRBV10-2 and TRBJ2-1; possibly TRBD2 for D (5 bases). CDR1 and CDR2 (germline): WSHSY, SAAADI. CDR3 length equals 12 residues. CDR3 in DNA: TGCGCGGGGTCGGGGTCCTACAATGAGCAGTTCTTC. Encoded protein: CAGSGSYNEQFF.

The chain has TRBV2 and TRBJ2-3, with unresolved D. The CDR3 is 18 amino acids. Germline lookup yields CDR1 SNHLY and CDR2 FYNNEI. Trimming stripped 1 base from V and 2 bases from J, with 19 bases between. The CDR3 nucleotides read TGTGCCAGCAGTGAAGATTATAGACTCGTACCGGACACAGATACGCAGTATTTT. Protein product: CASSEDYRLVPDTDTQYF.